This T cell receptor (beta chain) was captured by sequencing in a study of Graves' ophthalmopathy and Graves' hyperthyroidism. Findings and limits, study-wide: Ophthalmopathy progression cases were predicted by the model with 70% to 71% sensitivity and 72.22% specificity.

This clonotype was seen more than once but under ten times. Antigen unknown. A follow-up of 18 months without ophthalmopathy meant that hyperthyroidism was stable. Hyperthyroidism cases were recent diagnoses of under 2 months' duration in people aged 18 to 65. If patients had other autoimmune diseases, uncontrolled infections, pregnancy or lactation, they were excluded. V lost 0 bases, J lost 0 bases, and 18 bases lay in between. CDR3 length equals 18 residues. In germline, CDR1 is KGHSH, CDR2 LQKENI. Amplification of the TCR beta CDR3 regions used RNA transcripts (as template). RT-PCR in the first round used HTBI primers; a second-round multiplex PCR followed. TCRdb used MiXCR to reprocess the multiplex PCR reads, holding one entry per CDR3 protein. Of roughly 410,000 distinct CDR3 sequences detected, 15% appear once; the ten largest clones hold 5.5% to 8%.

The TCR comes from a young woman with stable Graves' hyperthyroidism. The rearrangement links TRBV18 to TRBJ2-7; D is undetermined. The source material was peripheral blood. In DNA, the CDR3 is TGTGCCAGCTCACCACCGAGTTACCCCGAAGGGCTCTCCTACGAGCAGTACTTC. This encodes CASSPPSYPEGLSYEQYF.